One and the same sample provided the 21 T cell receptor beta chains below, sequenced in a study of T cell responses to AZD1222 COVID-19 vaccine. Produced via immunoSEQ multiplex PCR; TCRdb's table is partial and in-frame only. The table records approximately 110,000 clones, around 83% of them present only once. The sequencing here drew on peripheral blood, taken 28 days after the second AZD1222 dose. All receptors derive from an adult who received the AZD1222 COVID-19 vaccine.

The chain uses TRBV12-3 or TRBV12-4 and TRBJ2-2; possible D gene TRBD2, 5 bases. V shed 3 bases and J shed 10 bases, with 12 bases lying between them. The CDR3 length is 13 residues. CDR3 in DNA: TGTGCCAGCAGTTTCTCCGGACTGTCGGAGCTGTTTTTT. Translating it yields CASSFSGLSELFF.

The genes are TRBV7-9 and TRBJ1-2, with no clear D. V was shortened by 5 bases and J by 7 bases, with 11 bases between the two germline ends. This CDR3 is built from 12 residues. The germline V gene has CDR1 SEHNR and CDR2 FQNEAQ (reference sequence). The DNA of the CDR3 is TGTGCCAGCAGCCCCACCGGGGTTGGCTACACCTTC. This codes for CASSPTGVGYTF.

V usage is TRBV19 and J usage is TRBJ1-1; tentatively, D is TRBD1 (6 bases). Germline V gene sequence: CDR1 LNHDA, CDR2 SQIVND (reference sequence). The CDR3 has 14 residues. V lost 5 bases, J lost 3 bases, and 13 bases lay in between. CDR3 sequence reads: CASSLLGADTEAFF. DNA for the CDR3: TGTGCCAGTAGTCTGTTGGGGGCGGACACTGAAGCTTTCTTT.

The rearrangement links TRBV6-5 to TRBJ2-7; TRBD1 matches at 10 bases. The V gene's germline CDR1 is MNHEY and CDR2 SVGAGI. The length of the CDR3 is 15 residues. The junction had 7 bases not matched to a gene; V was cut back by 5 bases and J by 3 bases. In nucleotides, the CDR3 is TGTGCCAGCAGTCCCCGGACAGGGGGAGACTACGAGCAGTACTTC. Translation gives CASSPRTGGDYEQYF.

The CDR3 nucleotides are TGTGCCAGCAGACCTGACACCGGGGAGCTGTTTTTT. This translates into CASRPDTGELFF. This chain connects TRBV12-3 or TRBV12-4 to TRBJ2-2; D not resolved. The CDR3 spans 12 residues. V gave up 6 bases and J gave up 3 bases, with 5 bases separating them.

This chain joins TRBV19 and TRBJ1-3; unclear D gene. The germline V gene encodes CDR1 LNHDA and CDR2 SQIVND (reference sequence). The CDR3 totals 14 residues. Trimming left V 3 bases short and J 0 bases short, with 6 bases between. The CDR3 here is CASSIQSSGNTIYF. In DNA form, the CDR3 reads TGTGCCAGTAGTATCCAGAGCTCTGGAAACACCATATATTTT. The variable domain in full, with the rest retrieved from reference TRBV19 and TRBJ1-3, is DGGITQSPKYLFRKEGQNVTLSCEQNLNHDAMYWYRQDPGQGLRLIYYSQIVNDFQKGDIAEGYSVSREKKESFPLTVTSAQKNPTAFYLCASSIQSSGNTIYFGEGSWLTVV.

The CDR3 loop is CASGLINRNTQYF. The CDR3 nucleotides are TGTGCTAGTGGTTTGATCAACAGGAATACGCAGTATTTT. This chain joins TRBV12-5 and TRBJ2-3; a possible D gene is TRBD1 (5 bases). Germline CDR1 LGHNT, CDR2 FRNRAP. Trimming cost V 2 bases and J 7 bases, with 10 bases left between them. CDR3 size: 13 residues.

This clone was detected only once. CDR3 in amino acids: CASSVDRGQPQHF. The CDR3 DNA sequence: TGTGCCAGCAGTGTGGACAGGGGTCAGCCCCAGCATTTT. The chain combines TRBV6-6 with TRBJ1-5, with 9 bases that match TRBD1. The CDR3 loop spans 13 amino acids. J was trimmed by 6 bases and V by 5 bases; bases with no gene match: 2. Germline V CDR1 and CDR2: MNHNY, SVGAGI (reference sequence).

This sequence joins TRBV6-5 and TRBJ2-7; D is perhaps TRBD2 (6 bases). The CDR3 totals 11 residues. Germline V gene data show CDR1 as MNHEY and CDR2 as SVGAGI. V shed 2 bases and J shed 7 bases, with 6 bases lying between them. The CDR3 bases are TGTGCCAGCAGTTACGGGGGGGAGCAGTACTTC. Protein: CASSYGGEQYF.

The genes are TRBV5-1 and TRBJ2-3; 8 bases align to TRBD1. Germline V gene data show CDR1 as SGHRS and CDR2 as YFSETQ. CDR3 length: 16 residues. V lost 0 bases to trimming and J lost 0 bases; unmatched junction nucleotides: 3. CDR3 sequence: CASSLERTGSTDTQYF. Here the CDR3 DNA reads TGCGCCAGCAGCTTGGAAAGGACAGGGAGCACAGATACGCAGTATTTT.

V and J are TRBV7-9 and TRBJ1-6; D uncertain. CDR1 SEHNR and CDR2 FQNEAQ come from the germline V gene (reference sequence). Trimming removed 3 bases from V and 14 bases from J, with 8 bases in between. This CDR3 has 11 residues. This chain's CDR3 is CASSFTGALHF. The CDR3 DNA reads TGTGCCAGCAGCTTTACCGGGGCCCTCCACTTT. The full variable domain, rest sourced from reference TRBV7-9 and TRBJ1-6, is DTGVSQNPRHKITKRGQNVTFRCDPISEHNRLYWYRQTLGQGPEFLTYFQNEAQLEKSRLLSDRFSAERPKGSFSTLEIQRTEQGDSAMYLCASSFTGALHFGNGTRLTVT.

V gene TRBV24-1 combines with J gene TRBJ2-2; 9 nucleotides agree with TRBD1. This CDR3 spans 16 amino acids. V was clipped by 5 bases and J by 5 bases; unmatched bases: 8. From germline, CDR1 is KGHDR and CDR2 SFDVKD. CDR3 nucleotide sequence: TGTGCCACCAGTGGGGGAAACAGGGGGCAAACCGGGGAGCTGTTTTTT. Protein sequence: CATSGGNRGQTGELFF.

V and J are TRBV6-5 and TRBJ1-2; the D gene is possibly TRBD1 (5 bases). The CDR3 length is 15 residues. The germline V gene has CDR1 MNHEY and CDR2 SVGAGI. With 2 bases removed from V and 1 base from J, the gap between germline ends came to 11 bases. The DNA of the CDR3 is TGTGCCAGCAGTTACGAGGGGCCGGATAACTATGGCTACACCTTC. It is translated as CASSYEGPDNYGYTF.

This sequence joins TRBV14 and TRBJ2-5, with D possibly TRBD2 on 6 matching bases. Trimming cost V 4 bases and J 1 base, with 34 bases left between them. From germline, CDR1 is SGHDN and CDR2 FVKESK. There are 22 residues in the CDR3. The CDR3 sequence: CASSRSGQGGWGYIYSQETQYF. For the CDR3, the DNA is TGTGCCAGCAGCCGAAGCGGGCAGGGAGGATGGGGGTACATCTATTCCCAAGAGACCCAGTACTTC. The full variable domain, completed using reference TRBV14 and TRBJ2-5, is EAGVTQFPSHSVIEKGQTVTLRCDPISGHDNLYWYRRVMGKEIKFLLHFVKESKQDESGMPNNRFLAERTGGTYSTLKVQPAELEDSGVYFCASSRSGQGGWGYIYSQETQYFGPGTRLLVL.

The chain recombines TRBV13 with TRBJ2-7, with D hard to call. The CDR3 runs to 13 residues. Germline CDR1 and CDR2: PRHDT and FYEKMQ (reference sequence). Trimming shortened V by 5 bases and J by 1 base, and 9 bases separated the two germline ends. This chain's CDR3 is CASSTDPSYEQYF. Here the CDR3 DNA reads TGTGCCAGCAGCACGGATCCGTCCTACGAGCAGTACTTC.

V gene TRBV19 combines with J gene TRBJ1-4, with 7 bases aligning to TRBD1. This CDR3 spans 14 amino acids. J was trimmed by 8 bases and V by 6 bases; bases with no gene match: 9. CDR1 is LNHDA and CDR2 is SQIVND in the germline V gene (reference sequence). The CDR3 DNA reads as TGTGCCAGTAGCCCTGGAGGGGGCTGGGAAAAACTGTTTTTT. This codes for CASSPGGGWEKLFF.

The chain combines TRBV28 with TRBJ1-1; D gene uncertain. Per the germline V gene, CDR1 is MDHEN and CDR2 is SYDVKM. V was cut by 3 bases and J by 7 bases, with 3 bases left in between. The CDR3 has 10 residues. CDR3 residues: CASSFGEAFF. The CDR3 DNA follows: TGTGCCAGCAGTTTTGGTGAAGCTTTCTTT.

The V and J genes are TRBV2 and TRBJ2-4; perhaps D is TRBD1 or TRBD2 (5 bases each). Germline-derived CDR1 and CDR2 are SNHLY and FYNNEI. Trimming took off 3 bases at V and 15 bases at J, with 21 bases between the two ends. The CDR3 has 14 amino acids. Written as DNA, the CDR3 is TGTGCCAGCAGTGAGGGGGACCTCAGGTTAACTCGGTACTTC. Translation: CASSEGDLRLTRYF.

The gene calls are TRBV29-1 and TRBJ1-5; perhaps TRBD1 as D (6 bases). Trimming left V 8 bases short and J 4 bases short, with 18 bases between. The CDR3 spans 14 residues. Germline CDR1 SQVTM, CDR2 ANQGSEA. The CDR3 spells CSTRTDLWNQPQHF. CDR3 in DNA: TGCAGCACACGGACAGATCTCTGGAATCAGCCCCAGCATTTT.

This rearrangement joins TRBV3-1 (or the pseudogene TRBV3-2) to TRBJ2-1; the D gene is possibly TRBD2 (6 bases). V lost 0 bases and J 8 bases, leaving 14 bases between the germline ends. Per germline, CDR1 LGHDT and CDR2 YNNKEL (reference sequence). The CDR3 loop spans 15 amino acids. Written as DNA, the CDR3 is TGTGCCAGCAGCCAAGATACGGAGGGGATGGATGAGCAGTTCTTC. Protein: CASSQDTEGMDEQFF.

The V and J genes are TRBV9 and TRBJ1-3; 8 nucleotides agree with TRBD1. Germline V gene sequence: CDR1 SGDLS, CDR2 YYNGEE. There are 17 residues in the CDR3. The V gene end was trimmed by 4 bases and the J gene end by 0 bases; junction bases not matched to a gene: 9. CDR3 bases: TGTGCCAGCAGCACCCGGGACAGGAGACTCTCTGGAAACACCATATATTTT. It translates to CASSTRDRRLSGNTIYF.